This TCR beta chain stems from a study of vaccination effects on CD4 cells after COVID-19 (dated by TCRdb to 2022 to 2024). Concerning the study at large: To identify antigen-specific CD4+ T cell clonotypes by their expansion, the ViraFEST assay first stimulated PBMC with viral peptide pools and then applied TCR sequencing. In both COVID-19 convalescent patients and infection-naive vaccine recipients, the study compared SARS-CoV-2 spike-specific CD4+ TCR repertoires from before mRNA vaccination with those from after it. Over 1.5 million PBMC per well were cultured with about 9.6 ug/ml peptides in IMDM containing roughly 5% human AB serum, approximately 9.9 IU/ml IL-2 and gentamicin. In the study, cultures from other donors were sequenced using the Oncomine TCR Beta short-read assay on an Illumina iSeq 100. Each participant got two doses of an mRNA SARS-CoV-2 vaccine, either BNT162b2 or mRNA-1273. A total of nine to ten COVID-19 convalescent patients and a handful of SARS-CoV-2-naive healthy vaccine recipients were included in the full study.

Summary of the overall study and its limitations: Only a small number of convalescent patients were included, and no early post-infection timepoints were available, which limited the study. Among healthy vaccine recipients, nearly all vaccine-induced clones were SARS-CoV-2 mono-reactive, and only 1 of 255 was cross-reactive with common cold coronaviruses. Clones induced by infection and clones induced by vaccination both contracted markedly at late timepoints after vaccination, which fits with T cell responses waning over time.

V is trimmed back by 7 bases and J by 2 bases, and the junction contains 4 bases that no gene match accounts for. Sequences MNHEY (CDR1) and SVGAGI (CDR2) are obtained from the germline V gene. From its cysteine to its phenylalanine, the CDR3 spans 13 amino acids. The read is trimmed to its CDR3 DNA, 39 bases read in frame from base 1. Library preparation used the immunoSEQ multiplex PCR assay. DNA from the cultured, isolated CD4+ T cells was subjected to TCR beta CDR3 sequencing. The original methods were these. Non-productive TCR sequences were removed and reads were trimmed to the CDR3 region, keeping CDR3s of at least 7 amino acids. Antigen-specific clonotypes were identified using the MANAFEST web app by comparison of expansion in peptide wells against reference cultures. To count as positive, a clone had to show expansion at FDR<0.05 compared with the reference and with all other wells, an odds ratio above 5, and a frequency above 0.1% in two replicate wells. Cross-reactive clonotypes were defined as significantly expanded in SARS-CoV-2 spike wells and in at least one common cold coronavirus spike condition. CDR3 similarity was assessed by Levenshtein distance with the stringdist R package, and unrooted trees were built with ape in R 3.6.1. The clones in this table, taken by TCRdb from immuneACCESS, are in-frame only. Not every clone is retained; where verified, under half of the shortfall comes from an unresolved V gene, and the cause of the rest is unknown. V and J calls and clone size are as listed in that table; D and trimming were resolved from the DNA. This sample is represented by under 50,000 clones; roughly three fifths of them were singletons. The ten largest clones add up to about 5% of the sample.

About this clone: The clone's antigen remains unknown. Base qualities are not recorded, but no much larger clone differs from it by a single base.

After less than 13 days of culture, CD4+ T cells were isolated with the EasySep CD4+ T cell isolation kit. Negative nucleocapsid antibody results before and after vaccination confirmed that the healthy vaccine recipients had no prior SARS-CoV-2 infection. On days 3 and 7, half of the culture medium was replaced with fresh IL-2-containing medium. Unless noted otherwise, every peptide stimulation condition was cultured in triplicate wells. Using Ficoll-Paque Plus gradient centrifugation, PBMC were separated from whole blood and then either used fresh or cryopreserved at -140C. The QIAamp micro DNA kit was used to extract genomic DNA from the cultured CD4+ T cells.

The sequence was obtained from a human donor who received a COVID-19 vaccine. Here the chain combines TRBV6-5 and TRBJ2-7; TRBD1 aligns with 8 central bases. Material: CD4+ T cells from PBMCs cultured without peptide, obtained before COVID-19 vaccination. In nucleotides, the sequence is TGTGCCAGCACCGCGGGACAGGCCTACGAGCAGTACTTC. Translated, it gives CASTAGQAYEQYF.